The present T cell receptor beta chain was sequenced within a study of T cells in Graves' hyperthyroidism and ophthalmopathy. On the study more broadly: Peripheral blood was drawn at first diagnosis, prior to all treatment.

The investigators amplified TCR beta CDR3 regions from RNA transcripts. The study used the HTBI primer set for a first-round RT-PCR of the TCR CDR3. One entry per CDR3 protein, called by TCRdb with MiXCR from the multiplex PCR reads. The sample has 600,000 to 900,000 distinct CDR3 sequences; about 16% are singletons. Patients aged 18 to 65 had newly diagnosed hyperthyroidism that had lasted under 2 months. Exclusions: uncontrolled infection, other autoimmune disease, pregnancy, lactation. A remark on this clonotype: Its specificity is not known.

Findings and caveats of the study: Peripheral blood also featured most of the thyroid clonotypes expanded above 0.001.

The receptor's source is a man aged 18 to 30 with Graves' hyperthyroidism. Sequences were obtained from blood.

This CDR3 reads CASRGLAGPDTQYF. Here the CDR3 DNA reads TGTGCCAGCAGGGGCTTGGCGGGGCCAGATACGCAGTATTTT. This chain connects TRBV6-1 to TRBJ2-3, with D maybe TRBD2 (6 bases). Germline V lookup: CDR1 MNHNS, CDR2 SASEGT. The CDR3 consists of 14 residues. V shed 6 bases and J shed 4 bases, with 14 bases lying between them.